One and the same sample provided the 20 T cell receptor beta chains below, sequenced in a study of cytomegalovirus exposure and HLA in healthy donors. Amplification used 60 Vbeta primers and 13 Jbeta primers. Libraries were prepared by immunoSEQ multiplex PCR; TCRdb keeps only in-frame clonotypes and omits some of them. Among more than 100,000 clones listed, around 86% were seen once. Sequencing was performed on PBMCs. These receptors originate from a man under 40 in good health and CMV-seronegative.

CDR3 DNA: TGTGCCATCAGTGACGCCCCCGGGGACAGGGTCAACTATGGCTACACCTTC. Translation: CAISDAPGDRVNYGYTF. V and J are TRBV10-3 and TRBJ1-2; 9 bases align to TRBD1. The junction had 10 bases not matched to a gene; V was cut back by 3 bases and J by 2 bases. CDR3 length equals 17 residues. In germline, CDR1 is ENHRY, CDR2 SYGVKD.

The chain recombines TRBV4-3 with TRBJ1-1; TRBD1 might be the D (5 bases). The CDR3 consists of 16 residues. V lost 1 base and J 0 bases, leaving 12 bases between the germline ends. Germline V gene sequence: CDR1 LGHNA, CDR2 YSLEER. The CDR3 here is CASSQGRQRLNTEAFF. The CDR3 nucleotides are TGCGCCAGCAGCCAAGGCCGACAGAGATTGAACACTGAAGCTTTCTTT.

This rearrangement joins TRBV2 to TRBJ2-3; 13 bases map to TRBD2. The CDR3 sequence is 18 residues long. CDR1 is SNHLY, CDR2 FYNNEI, per germline. V lost 5 bases, J lost 0 bases, and 8 bases stayed unmatched. CDR3 coding DNA: TGTGCCAGCAGTATCGGACTAGCGGGGGTCTATAGCACAGATACGCAGTATTTT. Translation gives CASSIGLAGVYSTDTQYF. Drawing the rest from reference TRBV2 and TRBJ2-3, the complete variable domain is EPEVTQTPSHQVTQMGQEVILRCVPISNHLYFYWYRQILGQKVEFLVSFYNNEISEKSEIFDDQFSVERPDGSNFTLKIRSTKLEDSAMYFCASSIGLAGVYSTDTQYFGPGTRLTVL.

V and J are TRBV30 and TRBJ2-3; weak D call: TRBD2 (7 bases). Germline CDR1 reads GTSNPN; CDR2 reads SVGIG (reference sequence). V lost 3 bases and J lost 8, with 15 bases in between. The CDR3 is made up of 13 amino acids. CDR3 sequence (DNA): TGTGCCTGGAGCGGGGGGCCGGCGGGTACGCAGTATTTT. Translated, it gives CAWSGGPAGTQYF.

Of note for this clone: One end of the junction does not line up with germline, which may come from a read error. CDR3 sequence (DNA): TGTTCCAGCAGCTTTCACTCTGGGGCCAACGTCCTGACTTTC. Protein sequence: CSSSFHSGANVLTF. The rearrangement links TRBV7-9 to TRBJ2-6; D ambiguous. Germline V CDR1 and CDR2: SEHNR, FQNEAQ (reference sequence). The CDR3 is 14 residues long.

The chain recombines TRBV5-1 with TRBJ2-7, with 11 bases fitting TRBD2. With V trimmed by 0 bases and J by 0 bases, 5 bases remained unmatched. Germline loops: CDR1 SGHRS, CDR2 YFSETQ. The CDR3 is 17 amino acids. The CDR3 nucleotides read TGCGCCAGCAGCTTGGTAGCTAGCGGGGGGAACTCCTACGAGCAGTACTTC. Its protein is CASSLVASGGNSYEQYF.

This chain joins TRBV9 and TRBJ2-5, with D tentatively TRBD1 (6 bases). Trimming took 0 bases from V and 4 from J, leaving 13 bases between them. CDR1 and CDR2 (germline): SGDLS, YYNGEE. The CDR3 loop spans 15 amino acids. The CDR3 here is CASSVGGLGPETQYF. The CDR3 coding sequence is TGTGCCAGCAGCGTAGGGGGGCTAGGCCCAGAGACCCAGTACTTC.

The chain is built from TRBV10-1 and TRBJ2-1; D is possibly TRBD1 (5 bases). The germline gives CDR1 WNHNN, CDR2 SYGVQD (reference sequence). The germline V and J ends were trimmed by 7 bases and 4 bases, with 17 bases remaining between them. The CDR3 totals 15 residues. CDR3 sequence reads: CASNPDTVLYNEQFF. In DNA, the CDR3 is TGCGCCAGCAACCCGGACACGGTATTATACAATGAGCAGTTCTTC.

CDR3 bases: TGTGCCACCAGCAAACGAGGCCAGGGGGTAATGAACACTGAAGCTTTCTTT. It translates to CATSKRGQGVMNTEAFF. The chain recombines TRBV15 with TRBJ1-1, with TRBD1 matching 7 bases. V gave up 4 bases and J gave up 0 bases; unmatched junction bases: 11. This CDR3 has 17 residues. CDR1 and CDR2 from the germline V gene are LNHNV and YYDKDF (reference sequence).

The gene calls are TRBV18 and TRBJ2-7, with unresolved D. The germline V gene encodes CDR1 KGHSH and CDR2 LQKENI. There are 14 residues in the CDR3. V lost 3 bases to trimming and J lost 0 bases, with 9 bases between them. CDR3 region: CASSPLESSYEQYF. The CDR3, as DNA: TGTGCCAGCTCACCTTTGGAGAGCTCCTACGAGCAGTACTTC.

The rearrangement uses TRBV7-8 and TRBJ1-6; 7 bases align to TRBD1. The CDR3 sequence is 16 residues long. V dropped 7 bases and J dropped 7; count of bases not matched to a gene: 13. From germline, CDR1 is SGHVS and CDR2 FQNEAQ. The CDR3 spells CASTLETEGANSPLHF. The CDR3 DNA reads as TGTGCCAGCACCCTTGAAACCGAGGGGGCAAATTCACCCCTCCACTTT.

The CDR3 DNA sequence: TGTGCCAGCAGTTTCCGGGACAGGGCTGAAAAACTGTTTTTT. Translation: CASSFRDRAEKLFF. The V and J genes are TRBV27 and TRBJ1-4; 9 bases match TRBD1. This CDR3 has 14 residues. J was trimmed by 7 bases and V by 3 bases; bases with no gene match: 3. Germline V gives CDR1 MNHEY, CDR2 SMNVEV (reference sequence).

The V call is TRBV11-3, the J call TRBJ1-1; a possible D gene is TRBD1 (6 bases). Trimming left V 5 bases short and J 4 bases short, with 11 bases between. The germline V gene encodes CDR1 SGHNT and CDR2 YENEEA. The CDR3 is 13 amino acids. For the CDR3, the DNA is TGTGCCAGCAGCCTTCAGGGGACCACTGAAGCTTTCTTT. Amino acid sequence: CASSLQGTTEAFF.

This chain connects TRBV21-1 to TRBJ1-4; TRBD1 reflects the table's D call only, with no check against the DNA. TRBV21-1 is designated a pseudogene. The CDR3 runs 15 residues. CDR3 residues: CASSYRRTPNEKLFF. As DNA, the CDR3 is TGTGCCAGCAGCTACCGCCGGACACCTAATGAAAAACTGTTTTTT.

The chain combines TRBV4-3 with TRBJ2-6; 9 bases agree with TRBD1. CDR3 length: 17 residues. Germline CDR1 and CDR2: LGHNA and YSLEER. V shed 2 bases and J 0 bases; nucleotides not matched to a gene: 2. CDR3 protein: CASSQTGQGSGANVLTF. In nucleotides, the CDR3 is TGCGCCAGCAGCCAAACGGGACAGGGCTCTGGGGCCAACGTCCTGACTTTC.

This clone has just a few counts. The J gene is TRBJ1-3, the V gene TRBV9; D is unresolved. Germline CDR1 and CDR2: SGDLS and YYNGEE. With 0 bases removed from V and 6 bases from J, the gap between germline ends came to 13 bases. The CDR3 covers 15 residues. DNA of the CDR3: TGTGCCAGCAGCGTAGGATCCTACGCGGTAAACACCATATATTTT. It codes for CASSVGSYAVNTIYF.

Only one count was recorded for this clone. V usage is TRBV5-1 and J usage is TRBJ2-3, with 7 bases fitting TRBD1. The V gene's germline CDR1 is SGHRS and CDR2 YFSETQ. The CDR3 has 19 amino acids. Trimming removed 3 bases from V and 0 bases from J; junction bases left unmatched: 16. The CDR3 protein is CASSWSRQGLPPSTDTQYF. The CDR3 bases are TGCGCCAGCAGCTGGAGCCGACAGGGCCTTCCCCCTAGCACAGATACGCAGTATTTT.

V and J are TRBV9 and TRBJ1-1; possible D gene TRBD1, 5 bases. The germline gives CDR1 SGDLS, CDR2 YYNGEE. Trimming pared 0 bases from V and 11 bases from J, leaving 17 bases between. CDR3 length: 14 residues. The CDR3 region is CASSVGAGGEWAFF. The CDR3, as DNA: TGTGCCAGCAGCGTAGGTGCGGGGGGGGAATGGGCTTTCTTT.

The chain is built from TRBV5-4 and TRBJ2-5, with 9 bases aligning to TRBD2. Losses at the gene ends were 4 bases for V and 5 bases for J; bases not matched to a gene: 9. This CDR3 is 15 amino acids long. CDR1 is SGHNT and CDR2 is YYREEE in the germline V gene (reference sequence). The CDR3: CASSGGGGTSETQYF. In DNA form, the CDR3 reads TGTGCCAGCAGCGGTGGTGGTGGGACTAGCGAGACCCAGTACTTC. Looking up the rest from reference TRBV5-4 and TRBJ2-5 gives the full variable domain: ETGVTQSPTHLIKTRGQQVTLRCSSQSGHNTVSWYQQALGQGPQFIFQYYREEENGRGNFPPRFSGLQFPNYSSELNVNALELDDSALYLCASSGGGGTSETQYFGPGTRLLVL.

This chain links TRBV7-2 with TRBJ2-3; possibly TRBD2 for D (5 bases). CDR3 size: 14 residues. The germline V and J ends were trimmed by 5 bases and 13 bases, with 22 bases remaining between them. Looked up from germline, CDR1 is SGHTA and CDR2 is FQGNSA. Written as DNA, the CDR3 is TGTGCCAGCAGCGCGCTGTGGTTGAGCGGAAGCGAGTATTTT. Encoded protein: CASSALWLSGSEYF. Variable domain in full (rest from reference TRBV7-2 and TRBJ2-3): GAGVSQSPSNKVTEKGKDVELRCDPISGHTALYWYRQSLGQGLEFLIYFQGNSAPDKSGLPSDRFSAERTGGSVSTLTIQRTQQEDSAVYLCASSALWLSGSEYFGPGTRLTVL.